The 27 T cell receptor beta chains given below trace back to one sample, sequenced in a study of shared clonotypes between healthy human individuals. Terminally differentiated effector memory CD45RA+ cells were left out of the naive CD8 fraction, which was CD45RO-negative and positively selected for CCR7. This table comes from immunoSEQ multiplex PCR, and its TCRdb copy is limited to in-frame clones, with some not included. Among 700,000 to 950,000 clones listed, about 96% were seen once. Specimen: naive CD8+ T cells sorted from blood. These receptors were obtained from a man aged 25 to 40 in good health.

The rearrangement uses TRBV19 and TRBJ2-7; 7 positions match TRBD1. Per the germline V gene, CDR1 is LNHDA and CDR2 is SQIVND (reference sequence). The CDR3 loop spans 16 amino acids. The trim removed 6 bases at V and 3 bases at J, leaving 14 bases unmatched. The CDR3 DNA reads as TGTGCCAGTAGCGAAGGACCGGGACAGAGAAGCTACGAGCAGTACTTC. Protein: CASSEGPGQRSYEQYF.

CDR3 residues: CASEPPGQGGKRFYGYTF. CDR3 coding DNA: TGTGCCAGTGAGCCTCCGGGACAGGGGGGCAAACGATTCTATGGCTACACCTTC. The chain combines TRBV19 with TRBJ1-2, with 11 bases identical to TRBD1. Germline V CDR1 and CDR2: LNHDA, SQIVND (reference sequence). CDR3 size: 18 residues. With 8 bases clipped from V and 4 bases from J, the junction kept 18 bases outside the gene matches.

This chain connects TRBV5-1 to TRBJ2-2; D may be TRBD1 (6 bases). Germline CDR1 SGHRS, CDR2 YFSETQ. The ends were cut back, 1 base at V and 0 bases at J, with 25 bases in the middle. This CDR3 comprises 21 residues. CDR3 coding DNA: TGCGCCAGCAGCTTGCCCAGACAGGACGACGTTGAGAGGCCGAACACCGGGGAGCTGTTTTTT. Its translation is CASSLPRQDDVERPNTGELFF. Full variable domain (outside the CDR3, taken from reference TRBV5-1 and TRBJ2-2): KAGVTQTPRYLIKTRGQQVTLSCSPISGHRSVSWYQQTPGQGLQFLFEYFSETQRNKGNFPGRFSGRQFSNSRSEMNVSTLELGDSALYLCASSLPRQDDVERPNTGELFFGEGSRLTVL.

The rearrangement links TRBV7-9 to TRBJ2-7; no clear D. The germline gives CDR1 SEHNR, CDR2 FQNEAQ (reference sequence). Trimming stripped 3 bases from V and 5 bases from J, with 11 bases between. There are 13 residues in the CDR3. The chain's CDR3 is CASSLDPHDEQYF. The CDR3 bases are TGTGCCAGCAGCTTGGACCCCCATGACGAGCAGTACTTC.

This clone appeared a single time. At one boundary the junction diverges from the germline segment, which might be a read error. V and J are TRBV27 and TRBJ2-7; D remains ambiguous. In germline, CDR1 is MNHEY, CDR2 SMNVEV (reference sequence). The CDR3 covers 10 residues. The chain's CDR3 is CASSTRSGNF. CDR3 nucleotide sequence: TGTGCCAGCAGTACCCGCAGTGGAAACTTC.

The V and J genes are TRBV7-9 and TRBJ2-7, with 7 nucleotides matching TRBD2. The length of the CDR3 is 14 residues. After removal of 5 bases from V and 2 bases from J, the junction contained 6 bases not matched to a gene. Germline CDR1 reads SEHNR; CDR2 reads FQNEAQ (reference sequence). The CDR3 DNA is TGTGCCAGCAGCCCGGGACTAACCCCCTACGAGCAGTACTTC. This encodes CASSPGLTPYEQYF.

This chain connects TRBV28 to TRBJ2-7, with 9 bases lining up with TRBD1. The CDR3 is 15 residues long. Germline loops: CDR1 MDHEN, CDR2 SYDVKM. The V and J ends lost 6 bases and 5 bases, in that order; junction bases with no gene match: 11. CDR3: CASSPRTQGAHEQYF. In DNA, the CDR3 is TGTGCCAGCAGCCCCCGGACACAGGGGGCCCACGAGCAGTACTTC.

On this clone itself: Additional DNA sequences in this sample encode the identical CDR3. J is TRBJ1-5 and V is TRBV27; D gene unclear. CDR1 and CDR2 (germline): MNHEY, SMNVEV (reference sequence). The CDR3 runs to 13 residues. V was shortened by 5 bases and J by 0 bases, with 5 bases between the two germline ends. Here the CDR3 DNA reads TGTGCCAGCAGTGGATATAGCAATCAGCCCCAGCATTTT. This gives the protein CASSGYSNQPQHF.

The CDR3: CASQQGNEQFF. The CDR3 coding sequence is TGTGCCAGTCAACAGGGGAATGAGCAGTTCTTC. The J gene is TRBJ2-1, the V gene TRBV27, with 7 nucleotides matching TRBD1. The junction had 3 bases not matched to a gene; V was cut back by 9 bases and J by 7 bases. Germline CDR1 MNHEY, CDR2 SMNVEV (reference sequence). There are 11 residues in the CDR3.

The CDR3 region has the DNA TGTGCCACCAGCAGAAGTAGCGGGGAACAGTACTTC. Translated, it gives CATSRSSGEQYF. The chain joins TRBV15 to TRBJ2-7; 8 bases map to TRBD2. The CDR3 covers 12 residues. The junction had 4 bases not matched to a gene; V was cut back by 2 bases and J by 10 bases. Germline V gives CDR1 LNHNV, CDR2 YYDKDF (reference sequence).

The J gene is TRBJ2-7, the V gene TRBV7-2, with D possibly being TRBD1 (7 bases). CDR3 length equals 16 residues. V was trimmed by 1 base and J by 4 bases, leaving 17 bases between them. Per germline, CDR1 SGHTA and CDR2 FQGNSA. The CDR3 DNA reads TGTGCCAGCAGCTTAGAACAGAACAGGGGACTTTACGAGCAGTACTTC. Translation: CASSLEQNRGLYEQYF.

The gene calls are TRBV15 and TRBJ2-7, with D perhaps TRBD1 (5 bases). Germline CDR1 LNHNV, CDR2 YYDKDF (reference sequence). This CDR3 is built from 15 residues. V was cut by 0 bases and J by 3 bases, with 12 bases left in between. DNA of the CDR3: TGTGCCACCAGCAGAGACCTAAGGACACGCTACGAGCAGTACTTC. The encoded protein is CATSRDLRTRYEQYF.

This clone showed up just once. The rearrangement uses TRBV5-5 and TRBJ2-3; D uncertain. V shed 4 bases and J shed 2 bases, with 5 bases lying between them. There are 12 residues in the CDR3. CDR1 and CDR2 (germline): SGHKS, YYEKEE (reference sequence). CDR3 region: CASSQDTDTQYF. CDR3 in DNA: TGTGCCAGCAGCCAGGACACAGATACGCAGTATTTT.

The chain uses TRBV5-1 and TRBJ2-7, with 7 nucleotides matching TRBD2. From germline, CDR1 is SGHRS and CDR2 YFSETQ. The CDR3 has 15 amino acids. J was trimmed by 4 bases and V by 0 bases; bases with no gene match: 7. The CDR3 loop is CASSLDASGSYEQYF. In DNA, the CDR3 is TGCGCCAGCAGCTTGGACGCTAGCGGATCTTACGAGCAGTACTTC.

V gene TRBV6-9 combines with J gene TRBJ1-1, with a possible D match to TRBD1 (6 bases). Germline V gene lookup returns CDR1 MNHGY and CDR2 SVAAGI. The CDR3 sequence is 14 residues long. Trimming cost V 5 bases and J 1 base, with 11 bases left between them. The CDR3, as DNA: TGTGCCAGCAGTACCGGGACAAGGAACACTGAAGCTTTCTTT. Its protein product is CASSTGTRNTEAFF.

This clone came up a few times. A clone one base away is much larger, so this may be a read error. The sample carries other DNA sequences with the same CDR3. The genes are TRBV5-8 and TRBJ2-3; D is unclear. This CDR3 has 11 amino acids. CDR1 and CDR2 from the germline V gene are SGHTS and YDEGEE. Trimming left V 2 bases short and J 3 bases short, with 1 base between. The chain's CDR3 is CASSFTDTQYF. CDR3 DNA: TGTGCCAGCAGCTTTACAGATACGCAGTATTTT.

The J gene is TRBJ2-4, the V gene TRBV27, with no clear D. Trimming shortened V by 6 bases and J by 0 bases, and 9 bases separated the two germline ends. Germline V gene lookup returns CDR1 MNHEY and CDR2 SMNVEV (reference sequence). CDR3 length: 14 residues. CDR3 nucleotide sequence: TGTGCCAGCAGAAGCGAACTAGCCAAAAACATTCAGTACTTC. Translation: CASRSELAKNIQYF.

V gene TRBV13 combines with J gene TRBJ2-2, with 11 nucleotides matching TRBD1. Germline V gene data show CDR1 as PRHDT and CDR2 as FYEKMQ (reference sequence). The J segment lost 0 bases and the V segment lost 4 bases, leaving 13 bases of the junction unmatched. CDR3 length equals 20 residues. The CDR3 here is CASSSLPGTGGPSNTGELFF. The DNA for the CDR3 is TGTGCCAGCAGCTCTTTACCCGGGACAGGGGGACCCTCGAACACCGGGGAGCTGTTTTTT. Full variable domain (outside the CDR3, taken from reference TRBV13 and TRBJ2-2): AAGVIQSPRHLIKEKRETATLKCYPIPRHDTVYWYQQGPGQDPQFLISFYEKMQSDKGSIPDRFSAQQFSDYHSELNMSSLELGDSALYFCASSSLPGTGGPSNTGELFFGEGSRLTVL.

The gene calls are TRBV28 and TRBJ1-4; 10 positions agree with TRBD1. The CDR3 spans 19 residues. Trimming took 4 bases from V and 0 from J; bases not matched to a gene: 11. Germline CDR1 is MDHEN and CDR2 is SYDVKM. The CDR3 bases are TGTGCCAGCAGTTCTCCCCCAGGACAGGGGGGTTCAACTAATGAAAAACTGTTTTTT. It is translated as CASSSPPGQGGSTNEKLFF.

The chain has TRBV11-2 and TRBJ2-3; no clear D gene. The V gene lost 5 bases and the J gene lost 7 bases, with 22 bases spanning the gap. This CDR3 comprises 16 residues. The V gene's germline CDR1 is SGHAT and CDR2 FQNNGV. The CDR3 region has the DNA TGTGCCAGCAGCACCCCCCATGAAGGAAGCACTCATACGCAGTATTTT. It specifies CASSTPHEGSTHTQYF.

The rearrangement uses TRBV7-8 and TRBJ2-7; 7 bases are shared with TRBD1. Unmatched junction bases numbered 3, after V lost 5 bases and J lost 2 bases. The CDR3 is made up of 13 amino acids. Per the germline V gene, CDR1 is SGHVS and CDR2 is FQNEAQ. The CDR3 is CASSTGTAYEQYF. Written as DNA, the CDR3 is TGTGCCAGCAGCACCGGGACAGCCTACGAGCAGTACTTC.

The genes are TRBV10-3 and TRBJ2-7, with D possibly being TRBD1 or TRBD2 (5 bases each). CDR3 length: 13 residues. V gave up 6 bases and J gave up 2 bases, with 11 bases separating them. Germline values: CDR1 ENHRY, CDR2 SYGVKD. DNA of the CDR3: TGTGCCATCAGCGAAGGGACCCCCTACGAGCAGTACTTC. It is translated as CAISEGTPYEQYF.

The CDR3 coding sequence is TGTGCCAGCAGCCAAGCCGCGGGAAGCTCCTACGAGCAGTACTTC. Translation: CASSQAAGSSYEQYF. The genes are TRBV14 and TRBJ2-7; possible D gene TRBD2, 6 bases. The CDR3 runs to 15 residues. Trimming took 1 base from V and 0 from J, leaving 10 bases between them. CDR1 is SGHDN and CDR2 is FVKESK in the germline V gene.

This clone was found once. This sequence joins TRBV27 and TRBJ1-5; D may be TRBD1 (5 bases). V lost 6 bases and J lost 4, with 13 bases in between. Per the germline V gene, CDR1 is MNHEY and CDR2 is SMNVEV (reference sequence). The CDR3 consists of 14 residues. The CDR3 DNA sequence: TGTGCCAGCAGGGTAGGGGTAGGGAATCAGCCCCAGCATTTT. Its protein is CASRVGVGNQPQHF.

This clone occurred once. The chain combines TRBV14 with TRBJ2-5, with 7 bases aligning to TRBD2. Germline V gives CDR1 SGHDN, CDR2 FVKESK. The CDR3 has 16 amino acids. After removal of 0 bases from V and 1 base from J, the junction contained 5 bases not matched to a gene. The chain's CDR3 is CASSQDLASGQETQYF. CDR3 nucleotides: TGTGCCAGCAGCCAAGATCTGGCTAGCGGCCAAGAGACCCAGTACTTC.

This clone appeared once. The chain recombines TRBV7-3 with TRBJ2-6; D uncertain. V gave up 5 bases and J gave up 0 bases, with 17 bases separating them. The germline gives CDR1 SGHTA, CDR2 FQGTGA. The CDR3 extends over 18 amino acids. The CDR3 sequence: CASSLRPFTYSGANVLTF. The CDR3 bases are TGTGCCAGCAGCCTACGCCCATTTACCTACTCTGGGGCCAACGTCCTGACTTTC.

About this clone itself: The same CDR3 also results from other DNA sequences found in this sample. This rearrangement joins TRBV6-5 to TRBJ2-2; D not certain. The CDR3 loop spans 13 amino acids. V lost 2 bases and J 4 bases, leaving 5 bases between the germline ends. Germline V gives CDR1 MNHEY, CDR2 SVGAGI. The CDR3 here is CASSYGPTGELFF. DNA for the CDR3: TGTGCCAGCAGTTACGGTCCCACCGGGGAGCTGTTTTTT.